The clone carrying this TCR beta chain was counted between two and nine times. The target antigen is unknown. PCR employed 60 Vbeta and 13 Jbeta primers. Method: immunoSEQ multiplex PCR; TCRdb's copy keeps in-frame clones and lacks some. Here the sample spans about 67,000 clones, 65% to 70% being singletons. Unrecorded immune exposure was likely among donors, who were nominally healthy when sampled. The CDR3 is made up of 15 amino acids. Germline assignment: CDR1 SGHRS and CDR2 YFSETQ. Trimming pared 6 bases from V and 4 bases from J, leaving 19 bases between. The data were obtained in a study of cytomegalovirus exposure and HLA in healthy donors. Study findings and constraints: Differences between HLA loci emerged in a later analysis of TCR association rates, with DRB1 most and HLA-C fewest. Cytomegalovirus-associated status was assigned to about 170 TCR beta chains.

This clonotype was sampled from a woman in her twenties or thirties in good health and CMV-seronegative. The rearrangement joins TRBV5-1 to TRBJ1-1; D perhaps matches TRBD1 (5 bases). The specimen was PBMCs. CDR3 protein: CASTSTGGLSTEAFF. The CDR3 DNA reads TGCGCCAGCACCTCTACGGGGGGTCTTAGCACTGAAGCTTTCTTT. Full variable domain (remainder filled in from reference TRBV5-1 and TRBJ1-1): KAGVTQTPRYLIKTRGQQVTLSCSPISGHRSVSWYQQTPGQGLQFLFEYFSETQRNKGNFPGRFSGRQFSNSRSEMNVSTLELGDSALYLCASTSTGGLSTEAFFGQGTRLTVV.